This TCR beta chain appears in the sequencing data of a study of blood T cell repertoires in COVID-19. On the study more broadly: The cDNA or gDNA used as material had been derived from T cells, B-cell-depleted T cells, or PBMCs.

Using immunoSEQ multiplex PCR, the repertoire was profiled, and TCRdb retains in-frame clones only, with some absent. The table lists 450,000 or so clones, roughly 91% of them singletons. All enrollees were about 18 to 100 years old and from about 24 US areas. Specimen: PBMCs or T cells enriched from blood (not recorded which). The TCR comes from a young man who had recovered from COVID-19.

CDR3 residues: CATSDSPSSTDTQYF. CDR3 nucleotides: TGTGCCACCAGTGATTCTCCCTCTAGCACAGATACGCAGTATTTT. This chain joins TRBV24-1 and TRBJ2-3; no clear D. The CDR3 loop spans 15 amino acids. V was pared by 2 bases and J by 0 bases, with 8 bases between. CDR1 is KGHDR and CDR2 is SFDVKD in the germline V gene.